This TCR beta chain was retrieved from a study of T-cell reconstitution after alpha-beta-depleted transplantation in children. Study-wide results and caveats: Reported findings indicate that, about two months after transplant, alpha-beta T cells came from several hundred expanded clones, which were derived from non-depleted graft cells. Certain patients had high TCRbeta diversity at day 60, and it came from recipient T cells and thymic progenitors that survived. Newly made T cells mostly supplied T-cell counts and diversity one year after transplant.

This clonotype was recorded many times. The antigen remains undetermined. Preparation of the TCRbeta library involved a method that used unique molecular identifiers. Each CDR3 protein gets one entry after TCRdb re-called the PCR reads with MiXCR. Here the sample spans 280,000 or so distinct CDR3 sequences, around 10% being singletons. V was cut by 6 bases and J by 1 base, with 19 bases left in between. This CDR3 has 18 residues. Germline V lookup: CDR1 SGHDN, CDR2 FVKESK. Sequences were derived from peripheral blood, sampled 180 days after TCRalphabeta/CD19-depleted stem cell transplant. This clonotype was sampled from a male patient aged 2-15 years who had a stem cell transplant for chronic granulomatous disease, so the T cells may come from the graft donor. V usage is TRBV14 and J usage is TRBJ2-6; D may be TRBD2 (6 bases). CDR3 region: CASSPPGLWDSGANVLTF. For the CDR3, the DNA is TGTGCCAGCAGTCCACCGGGACTTTGGGATTCTGGGGCCAACGTCCTGACTTTC.